This TCR beta chain was sequenced for a study of cytomegalovirus exposure and HLA in healthy donors. The wider study: The approximately 120 million unique TCR beta sequences, from roughly 180 million T cells, were found by an earlier analysis. Study conclusions and caveats: It was assumed in the presence/absence analyses that sequencing depth was roughly uniform across donors. Common viral pathogens (according to a later analysis) appeared linked to several of the most significant clusters.

The germline V gene encodes CDR1 KGHSH and CDR2 LQKENI. The germline V and J ends were trimmed by 3 bases and 1 base, with 6 bases remaining between them. There are 13 residues in the CDR3. Researchers ran the PCR with 60 Vbeta and 13 Jbeta primers. TCRdb's table, derived via immunoSEQ multiplex PCR, lists solely in-frame clones and lacks some. The table has some 120,000 clones, 85% seen once. As to this clone: As yet, its antigen is unknown. This specimen includes other DNA sequences encoding the same CDR3.

This clonotype was obtained from a woman in her twenties or thirties in good health and CMV-seropositive. This chain links TRBV18 with TRBJ1-1, with D perhaps TRBD1 (5 bases). The sample was PBMCs. CDR3 sequence (DNA): TGTGCCAGCTCACCCACAGGGAACACTGAAGCTTTCTTT. It codes for CASSPTGNTEAFF.